These T cell receptor beta chains were read from a single sample in a study of blood T cell repertoires in COVID-19. Some clones are missing from TCRdb's copy, which holds only in-frame ones; the method was immunoSEQ multiplex PCR. Of some 250,000 clones listed, 88% are singletons. The specimen was peripheral blood. Every receptor here comes from a woman in her 40s who had recovered from COVID-19. Each CDR3 is given with its conserved first and last residue. D genes are given only for firm matches. Clone size appears in some rows only: once, few, many, or a class for an expanded clone.

D	V	J	size	DNA	CDR3
TRBD2	TRBV7-6	TRBJ2-5	.	TGTGCCAGCAGCTTAGGTACTAGCGGGGTGGAGACCCAGTACTTC	CASSLGTSGVETQYF
TRBD2	TRBV5-5	TRBJ2-1	.	TGTGCCAGCAGCCCGGGGACTAGCTACAATGAGCAGTTCTTC	CASSPGTSYNEQFF
TRBD2	TRBV27	TRBJ2-7	.	TGTGCCAGTTCGAGCGGGAGTGGCTACGAGCAGTACTTC	CASSSGSGYEQYF
.	TRBV7-8	TRBJ2-7	few	TGTGCCAGCAGCTTATTCCCTGGACTGGGCGAGCAGTACTTC	CASSLFPGLGEQYF
.	TRBV12-3/TRBV12-4	TRBJ1-5	once	TGTGCCAGCAGCCGCGACAGCCTCGTGCCCCAGCATTTT	CASSRDSLVPQHF
TRBD1	TRBV6-2/TRBV6-3	TRBJ2-5	.	TGTGCCAGCAGTTACCCGCGGACAGGGCAAGAGACCCAGTACTTC	CASSYPRTGQETQYF
.	TRBV7-3	TRBJ2-2	.	TGTGCCAGCAGCTTCGGCGGCACCGGGGAGCTGTTTTTT	CASSFGGTGELFF
TRBD2	TRBV6-2/TRBV6-3	TRBJ2-1	once	TGTGCCAGCAGCCCTGGACTAGCGGGGAGGTTCTTC	CASSPGLAGRFF
TRBD2	TRBV4-1	TRBJ2-7	.	TGCGCCAGCAGTCCCCCGGGACTAGCCTCCTACGAGCAGTACTTC	CASSPPGLASYEQYF
.	TRBV21-1	TRBJ1-2	.	TGTGCCAGCAGCAAACCCTCCGGCTACACCTTC	CASSKPSGYTF
TRBD2	TRBV13	TRBJ2-2	.	TGTGCCAGCAGCTCCAGCGGGAGTGGCACCGGGGAGCTGTTTTTT	CASSSSGSGTGELFF
TRBD1	TRBV14	TRBJ1-1	.	TGTGCCAGCAGCCAGGAGGACAGGGGACGTACTGAAGCTTTCTTT	CASSQEDRGRTEAFF
.	TRBV6-6	TRBJ1-5	once	TGTGCCAGCAGCCAACAGGGCCGCAATCAGCCCCAGCATTTT	CASSQQGRNQPQHF
TRBD1	TRBV7-9	TRBJ1-2	.	TGTGCCAGCACGGGACAGGGGGACTATGGCTACACCTTC	CASTGQGDYGYTF
TRBD2	TRBV19	TRBJ2-3	.	TGTGCCAGTGGGTCGGGCGGGGGTACGCAGTATTTT	CASGSGGGTQYF
TRBD2	TRBV9	TRBJ2-5	.	TGTGCCAGCAGCTCCCCGACTAGCGGCCAAGAGACCCAGTACTTC	CASSSPTSGQETQYF
TRBD2	TRBV14	TRBJ2-1	.	TGTGCCAGCAGCCACCGGGGGGGACCCAAGGGCGTCCATGAGCAGTTCTTC	CASSHRGGPKGVHEQFF
.	TRBV30	TRBJ1-3	.	TGTGCCTGGAGTGTTGGCCTTGGAAACACCATATATTTT	CAWSVGLGNTIYF
.	TRBV20-1	TRBJ2-1	.	TGCAGTGCTAGTATAGGGAGCTCCTACAATGAGCAGTTCTTC	CSASIGSSYNEQFF
.	TRBV30	TRBJ1-5	.	TGTGCCTGGAGAATGGGGCCAGGCAATCAGCCCCAGCATTTT	CAWRMGPGNQPQHF
.	TRBV19	TRBJ2-1	.	TGTGCCAGTAGTATCATCGCACTAAATGAGCAGTTCTTC	CASSIIALNEQFF
.	TRBV2	TRBJ1-1	.	TGTGCCAGCAGTGACCGGGGGATGAACACTGAAGCTTTCTTT	CASSDRGMNTEAFF
.	TRBV6-1	TRBJ1-2	.	TGTGCCAGCAGTGAATGGGGCAGTTTCTTC	CASSEWGSFF
.	TRBV7-9	TRBJ2-5	.	TGTGCCAGCAACCCCCACGGGACTCAAGAGACCCAGTACTTC	CASNPHGTQETQYF
.	TRBV24-1	TRBJ1-2	.	TGTGCCACCAGTGATTGGGCAGGGGGCTACACCTTC	CATSDWAGGYTF
.	TRBV11-3	TRBJ2-2	.	TGTGCCAGCAGCTTAGTCGGGGGAGCCGGGGAGCTGTTTTTT	CASSLVGGAGELFF
.	TRBV18	TRBJ1-6	.	TGTGCCAGCTCACCCCTCAGGGGCAGTAATTCACCCCTCCACTTT	CASSPLRGSNSPLHF
TRBD1	TRBV7-9	TRBJ1-1	few	TGTGCCAGCAGCCAGGGGGGATCTGACACTGAAGCTTTCTTT	CASSQGGSDTEAFF
.	TRBV19	TRBJ1-3	.	TGTGCCAGTAGTACCGACAGGCGATTAAACACCATATATTTT	CASSTDRRLNTIYF
TRBD1	TRBV4-2	TRBJ1-5	many	TGTGCCAGCAGCCAAGAGGTAGGGGACAGGGGACAGCCCCAGCATTTT	CASSQEVGDRGQPQHF
.	TRBV20-1	TRBJ2-3	.	TGCAGTGCTAGTAGTGGGGGCCGGACAGATACGCAGTATTTT	CSASSGGRTDTQYF
TRBD1	TRBV7-9	TRBJ1-4	.	TGTGCCAGCAGCTACCGGCAGGGGGGTGAAAAACTGTTTTTT	CASSYRQGGEKLFF
TRBD1	TRBV7-2	TRBJ2-3	.	TGTGCCAGCAGCGGCTTGGGACAGGGGGCCACAGATACGCAGTATTTT	CASSGLGQGATDTQYF
TRBD1	TRBV7-9	TRBJ1-5	.	TGTGCCAGCAGCTCGACAGGGGGCGGACAGCCCCAGCATTTT	CASSSTGGGQPQHF
TRBD1	TRBV19	TRBJ1-2	.	TGTGCCAGTAGTATATTTGGGACAGGGGACTATGGCTACACCTTC	CASSIFGTGDYGYTF
TRBD2	TRBV11-3	TRBJ2-3	.	TGTGCCAGCAGCTTATCCCTACGACTAGCGGAAGCCACAGATACGCAGTATTTT	CASSLSLRLAEATDTQYF
.	TRBV25-1	TRBJ1-5	.	TGTGCCAGCAGTGATCGGGCGGGGGGCGAGCCCCAGCATTTT	CASSDRAGGEPQHF
.	TRBV7-3	TRBJ2-1	.	TGTGCCAGCAGCTTAGGACTCTACAATGAGCAGTTCTTC	CASSLGLYNEQFF
.	TRBV28	TRBJ2-1	.	TGTGCCAGCAGGATGGGTCTAGCGCCACACAATGAGCAGTTCTTC	CASRMGLAPHNEQFF
.	TRBV5-4	TRBJ1-4	.	TGTGCCAGCAGCTTGAAAGGCGGGCCGGGGGAAAAACTGTTTTTT	CASSLKGGPGEKLFF
.	TRBV9	TRBJ2-1	.	TGTGCCAGCAGCGTAGCGGGGGAGACCTACAATGAGCAGTTCTTC	CASSVAGETYNEQFF
.	TRBV2	TRBJ2-2	.	TGTGCCAGCGCCCACTCCGGGGAGCTGTTTTTT	CASAHSGELFF
TRBD1	TRBV5-1	TRBJ1-1	.	TGCGCCAGCAGCTTGGCCGGAAGACAGGGGAACACTGAAGCTTTCTTT	CASSLAGRQGNTEAFF
.	TRBV18	TRBJ2-2	.	TGTGCCAGCTCCTCCTACGGAAGGGAGTCCGGGGAGCTGTTTTTT	CASSSYGRESGELFF
TRBD1	TRBV14	TRBJ1-1	once	TGTGCCAGCAGCCGAGGACAGGGGGGTTGGTCTGAAGCTTTCTTT	CASSRGQGGWSEAFF